This entry is about one TCR beta chain. This entry is derived from a study of blood T cell repertoires in COVID-19. Turning to the study itself: T cells, B-cell-depleted T cells, or PBMCs provided the cDNA or gDNA that served as material.

Recruits, aged roughly 18 to 100 years, lived in some 25 US areas. Before being deemed recovered, Cohort 3 donors had two negative PCRs, clearance, or symptom resolution. Sequenced by immunoSEQ multiplex PCR; TCRdb stores in-frame clones only, minus some. The sample shows roughly 290,000 clones, 70% to 90% of them seen only once. V lost 2 bases, J lost 1 base, and 7 bases stayed unmatched. The CDR3 runs to 17 residues. CDR1 LGHDT and CDR2 YNNKEL come from the germline V gene (reference sequence). This TCR came from a woman under 40 who had recovered from COVID-19. The V and J genes are TRBV3-1 (or the pseudogene TRBV3-2) and TRBJ1-5; 8 nucleotides agree with TRBD1. The sample comprised PBMCs or T cells enriched from blood (not recorded which). CDR3 region: CASSQSRGRGSNQPQHF. DNA for the CDR3: TGTGCCAGCAGCCAAAGCAGGGGGCGCGGAAGCAATCAGCCCCAGCATTTT.